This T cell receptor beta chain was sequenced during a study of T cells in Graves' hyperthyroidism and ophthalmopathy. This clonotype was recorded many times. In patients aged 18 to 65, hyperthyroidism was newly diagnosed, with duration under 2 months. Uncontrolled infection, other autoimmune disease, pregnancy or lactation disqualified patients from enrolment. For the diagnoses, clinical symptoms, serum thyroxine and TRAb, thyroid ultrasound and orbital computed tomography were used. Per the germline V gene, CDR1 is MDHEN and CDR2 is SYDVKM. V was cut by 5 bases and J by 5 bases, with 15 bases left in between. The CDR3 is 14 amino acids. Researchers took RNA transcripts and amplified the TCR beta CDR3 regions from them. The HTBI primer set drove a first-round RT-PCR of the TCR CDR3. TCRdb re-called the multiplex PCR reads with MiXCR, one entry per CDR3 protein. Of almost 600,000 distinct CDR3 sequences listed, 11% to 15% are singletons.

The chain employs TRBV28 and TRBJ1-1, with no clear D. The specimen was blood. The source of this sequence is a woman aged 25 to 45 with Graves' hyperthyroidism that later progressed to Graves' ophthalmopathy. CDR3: CASSIGSKGTEAFF. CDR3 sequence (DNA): TGTGCCAGCAGTATAGGCAGCAAGGGAACTGAAGCTTTCTTT.